This T cell receptor (beta chain) is drawn from a study of metastatic and nonmetastatic thyroid tumors. Trimming removed 5 bases from V and 1 base from J, with 14 bases in between. This CDR3 is built from 15 residues. Germline V CDR1 and CDR2: SGHTA, FQGTGA. There were no patients who had received any treatment before thyroid surgery. In this sample, this clone turned up many times. From the PCR reads, TCRdb re-called clones with MiXCR. The sample holds 72,000 or so clones, 18% seen once. The rearrangement joins TRBV7-3 to TRBJ1-1, with D tentatively TRBD1 (5 bases). This TCR came from a female donor with papillary thyroid cancer or a benign thyroid nodule (not recorded which). Some clones in this sample may be carry-over from other donors' samples. The sequenced material came from blood. The CDR3 DNA reads TGTGCCAGCAGCCCCGCGGGGCACCAGAACACTGAAGCTTTCTTT. Protein sequence: CASSPAGHQNTEAFF. Filled out from reference TRBV7-3 and TRBJ1-1, the complete variable domain reads GAGVSQTPSNKVTEKGKYVELRCDPISGHTALYWYRQSLGQGPEFLIYFQGTGAADDSGLPNDRFFAVRPEGSVSTLKIQRTERGDSAVYLCASSPAGHQNTEAFFGQGTRLTVV.